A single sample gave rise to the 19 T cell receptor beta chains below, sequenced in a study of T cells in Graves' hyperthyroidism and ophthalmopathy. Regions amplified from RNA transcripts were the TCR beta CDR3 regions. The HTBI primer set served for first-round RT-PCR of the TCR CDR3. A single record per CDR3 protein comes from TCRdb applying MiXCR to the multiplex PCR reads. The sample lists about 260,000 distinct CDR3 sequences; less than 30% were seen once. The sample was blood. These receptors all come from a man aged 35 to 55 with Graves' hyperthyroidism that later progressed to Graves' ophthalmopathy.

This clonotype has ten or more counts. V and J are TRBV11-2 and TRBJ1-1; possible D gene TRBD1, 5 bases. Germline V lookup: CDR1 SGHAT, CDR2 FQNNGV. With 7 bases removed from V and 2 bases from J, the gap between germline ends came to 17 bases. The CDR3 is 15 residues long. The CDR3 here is CASTLFRAPNTEAFF. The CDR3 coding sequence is TGTGCCAGCACACTTTTCAGGGCGCCTAACACTGAAGCTTTCTTT.

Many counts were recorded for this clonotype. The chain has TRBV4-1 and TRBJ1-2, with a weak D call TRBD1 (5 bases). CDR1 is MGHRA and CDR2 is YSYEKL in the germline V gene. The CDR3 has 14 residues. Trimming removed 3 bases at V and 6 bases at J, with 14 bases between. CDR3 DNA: TGCGCCAGCAGCCACATTGGGACTGCTCATGGCTACACCTTC. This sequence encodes CASSHIGTAHGYTF.

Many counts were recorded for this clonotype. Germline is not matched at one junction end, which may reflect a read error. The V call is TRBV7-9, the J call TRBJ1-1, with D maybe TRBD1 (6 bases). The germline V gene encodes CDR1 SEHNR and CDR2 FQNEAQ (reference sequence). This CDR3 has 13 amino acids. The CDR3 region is CASSLEGGTEAFF. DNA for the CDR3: TGTGCCAGCAGTTTAGAGGGGGGCACTGAAGCTTTCTTT.

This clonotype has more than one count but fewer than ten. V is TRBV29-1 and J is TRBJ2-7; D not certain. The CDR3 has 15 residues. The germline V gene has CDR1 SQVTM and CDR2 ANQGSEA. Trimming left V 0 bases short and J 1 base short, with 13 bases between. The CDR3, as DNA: TGCAGCGTTGAAGACGGGTCGCCCCCTTCCTACGAGCAGTACTTC. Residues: CSVEDGSPPSYEQYF.

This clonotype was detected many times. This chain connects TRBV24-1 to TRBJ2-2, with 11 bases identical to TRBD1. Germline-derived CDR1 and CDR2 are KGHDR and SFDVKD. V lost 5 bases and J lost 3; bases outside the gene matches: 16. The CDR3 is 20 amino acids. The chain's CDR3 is CATSAGADRGRIGDTGELFF. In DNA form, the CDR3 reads TGTGCCACCAGTGCGGGAGCGGACAGGGGGCGAATCGGAGACACCGGGGAGCTGTTTTTT.

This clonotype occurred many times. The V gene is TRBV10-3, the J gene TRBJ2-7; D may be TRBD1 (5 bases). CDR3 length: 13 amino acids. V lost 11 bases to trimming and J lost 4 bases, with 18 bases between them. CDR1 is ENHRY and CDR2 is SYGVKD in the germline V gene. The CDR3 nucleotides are TGTGCCGTCGCGGCGACAGAAATTTACGAGCAGTACTTC. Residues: CAVAATEIYEQYF.

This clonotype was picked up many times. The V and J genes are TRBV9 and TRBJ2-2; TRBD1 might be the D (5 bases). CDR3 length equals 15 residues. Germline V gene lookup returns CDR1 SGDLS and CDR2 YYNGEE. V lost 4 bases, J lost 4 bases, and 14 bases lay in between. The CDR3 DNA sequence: TGTGCCAGCAGCCTTGAAGGGGCTGGCACCGGGGAGCTGTTTTTT. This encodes CASSLEGAGTGELFF.

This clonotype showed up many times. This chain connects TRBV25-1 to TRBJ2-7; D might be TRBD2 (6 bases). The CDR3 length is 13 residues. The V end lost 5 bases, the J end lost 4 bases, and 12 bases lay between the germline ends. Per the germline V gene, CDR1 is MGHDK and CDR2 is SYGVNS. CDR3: CASSRGSEYEQYF. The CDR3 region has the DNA TGTGCCAGCAGTCGGGGGTCGGAGTACGAGCAGTACTTC.

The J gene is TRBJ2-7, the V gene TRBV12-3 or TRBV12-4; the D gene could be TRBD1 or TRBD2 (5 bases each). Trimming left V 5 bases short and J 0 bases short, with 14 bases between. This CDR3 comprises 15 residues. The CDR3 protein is CASSPLGTYSYEQYF. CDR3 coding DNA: TGTGCCAGCAGTCCTCTTGGGACGTACTCCTACGAGCAGTACTTC.

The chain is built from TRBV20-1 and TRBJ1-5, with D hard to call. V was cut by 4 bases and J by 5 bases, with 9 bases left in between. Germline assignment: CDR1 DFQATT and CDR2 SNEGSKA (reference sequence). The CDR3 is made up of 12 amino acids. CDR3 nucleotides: TGCAGTGCTACGGACGGGGATCAGCCCCAGCATTTT. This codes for CSATDGDQPQHF.

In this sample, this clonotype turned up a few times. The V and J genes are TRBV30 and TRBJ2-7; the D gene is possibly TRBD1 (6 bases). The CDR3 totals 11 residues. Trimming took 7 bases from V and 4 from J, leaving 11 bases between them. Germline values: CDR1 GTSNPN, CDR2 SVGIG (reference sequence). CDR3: CASGQRYEQYF. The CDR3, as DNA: TGTGCCTCAGGACAGCGGTACGAGCAGTACTTC.

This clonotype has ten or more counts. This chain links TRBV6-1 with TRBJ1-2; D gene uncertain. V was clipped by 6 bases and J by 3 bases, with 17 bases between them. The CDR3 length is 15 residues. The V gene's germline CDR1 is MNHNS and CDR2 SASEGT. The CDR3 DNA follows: TGTGCCAGCAGAGACGGGGTGGATAGAGACTATGGCTACACCTTC. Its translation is CASRDGVDRDYGYTF.

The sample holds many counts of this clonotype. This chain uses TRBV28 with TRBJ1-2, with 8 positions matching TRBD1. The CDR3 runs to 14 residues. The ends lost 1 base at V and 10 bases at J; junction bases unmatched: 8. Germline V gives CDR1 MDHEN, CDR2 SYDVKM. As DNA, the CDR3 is TGTGCCAGCAGTTTATCACAGGGGGAACGTCTCTACACCTTC. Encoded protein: CASSLSQGERLYTF.

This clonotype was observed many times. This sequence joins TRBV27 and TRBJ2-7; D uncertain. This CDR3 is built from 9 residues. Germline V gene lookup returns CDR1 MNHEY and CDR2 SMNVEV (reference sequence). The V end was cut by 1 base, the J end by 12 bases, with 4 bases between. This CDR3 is CASSLWSYF. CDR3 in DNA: TGTGCCAGCAGTTTATGGTCGTACTTC.

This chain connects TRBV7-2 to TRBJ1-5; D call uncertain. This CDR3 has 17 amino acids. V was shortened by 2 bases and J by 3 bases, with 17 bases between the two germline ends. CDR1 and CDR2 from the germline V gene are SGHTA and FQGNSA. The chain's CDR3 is CASSLFGSQSANQPQHF. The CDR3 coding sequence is TGTGCCAGCAGCTTATTTGGAAGCCAGTCGGCCAATCAGCCCCAGCATTTT.

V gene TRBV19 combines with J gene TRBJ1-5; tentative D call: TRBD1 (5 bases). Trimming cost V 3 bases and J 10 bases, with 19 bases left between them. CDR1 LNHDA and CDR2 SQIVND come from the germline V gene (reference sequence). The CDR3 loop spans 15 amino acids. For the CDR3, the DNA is TGTGCCAGTAGTATCGCCTGGGGGGAAGGTGACCCCCAGCATTTT. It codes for CASSIAWGEGDPQHF.

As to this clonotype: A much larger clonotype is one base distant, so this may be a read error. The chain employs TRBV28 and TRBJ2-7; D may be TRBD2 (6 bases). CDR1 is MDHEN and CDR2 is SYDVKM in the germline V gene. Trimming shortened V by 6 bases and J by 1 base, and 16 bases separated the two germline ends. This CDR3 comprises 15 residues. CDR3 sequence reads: CASRLARGPSYEQYF. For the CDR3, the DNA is TGTGCCAGCAGGCTAGCGCGAGGACCTTCCTACGAGCAGTACTTC.

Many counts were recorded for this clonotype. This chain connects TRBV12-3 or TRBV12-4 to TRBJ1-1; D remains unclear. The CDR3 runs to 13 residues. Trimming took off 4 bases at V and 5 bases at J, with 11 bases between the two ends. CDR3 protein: CASSSIGGTEAFF. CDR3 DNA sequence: TGTGCCAGCAGTTCAATTGGTGGGACTGAAGCTTTCTTT.

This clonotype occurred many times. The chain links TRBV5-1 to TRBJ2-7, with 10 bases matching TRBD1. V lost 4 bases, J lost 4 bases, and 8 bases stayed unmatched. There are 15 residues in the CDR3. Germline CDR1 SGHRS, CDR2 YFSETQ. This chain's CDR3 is CASSPAGTGEYEQYF. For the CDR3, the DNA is TGCGCCAGCAGCCCCGCCGGGACAGGGGAATACGAGCAGTACTTC.